This T cell receptor beta chain was documented in a study of cytomegalovirus exposure and HLA in healthy donors (dated by TCRdb to about 2017). Regarding the complete study: An earlier analysis of approximately 640 of the donors reported 276 Gb of sequence data and 117 million unique TCR beta sequences from some 180 million T cells. Class I and class II HLA loci were covered by the typing at four-digit resolution. Among 398 genotyped donors of the cohort, an average of around 240,000 unique TCR beta nucleotide sequences were sequenced per donor, 15% to 20% of them non-productive. In the later analysis, no new phenotypic data were used to find candidate immune exposures; instead, reliance was placed on TCR beta sequences and their occurrence across donors. Four to six DR-DQ haplotypes were handled as single units for association and clustering, since linkage in the cohort was strong. To decide whether each TCR beta V gene segment behaved as functional or pseudogenic, an earlier analysis of 587 of the donors relied on high-throughput TCR beta sequencing. The study used immunosequencing to profile the T cell repertoires of 600 to 850 subjects and linked those repertoires to cytomegalovirus serostatus. To predict cytomegalovirus infection status, the study brought together high-throughput TCR immunosequencing, statistical association of individual TCRs with disease status, and machine learning. Along with the roughly 610-subject first cohort, a separate validation cohort of around 110 different subjects was used. To study patterns of TCR occurrence, a later analysis re-analyzed previously published TCR beta repertoires from 650 to 750 donors and added high-resolution HLA genotyping. Approximately 300 gigabases of sequencing data and approximately 92 million unique TCR sequences made up an early release that covered several hundred HLA-typed donors. Among the 398 genotyped donors, around 81% belonged to the genetic ancestry cluster associated with self-reported Caucasian donors. A later genetic analysis took genome-wide SNP genotypes for about 60% of the roughly 670 donors and used that subset as a discovery cohort. Donor age, sex, ethnicity and CMV serostatus were compiled alongside the repertoire data. The study was designed to test whether signatures of past pathogen exposure could be identified by cataloging public T cell receptors. All discovery cohort repertoires had been generated using a single sequencing platform. The number of typed donors differed by locus: about 620-640 for A, B, C, DRB1 and DQB1; 522 for DQA1; over 600 for DPA1; and some 450 for DPB1. General conclusions and limits of the study: A later analysis found that TCR association rates varied across HLA loci, with DRB1 alleles showing the most associated TCRs and HLA-C alleles the fewest. In a later analysis, most CMV-associated TCR beta chains were found to appear HLA-restricted, with HLA associations seemingly driven largely by CMV exposure. A later genetic analysis reported fewer N-insertions in productive TCRs among donors in an Asian-associated ancestry cluster than the approximately 670-donor mean. Correlated functional status among segregating V segments might reflect linkage disequilibrium, but an unknown experimental factor could not be ruled out. While some public TCRs were present in many individuals, most TCR sequences turned up only very rarely across donors. Strong co-occurrence of HLA alleles, especially DR and DQ, made assigning TCR associations to individual alleles difficult. An association between a missense DCLRE1C variant and V-gene and J-gene trimming of TCR beta chains was found in a later genetic analysis and replicated in an independent cohort. The sequencing pipeline was judged likely to have produced a cluster of highly shared sequence variants as a technical artifact. Specific HLA alleles were associated with over 15,000 TCR beta sequences at a false discovery rate of 0.05 in a later analysis. Because HLA typing was unavailable for some donors at each locus, only the typed subset was used in association tests. Some IMGT-functional V segments, including TRBV6-2 and TRBV6-3, could not be distinguished by the 87-base-pair reads and were therefore excluded. Only TCR beta chains were sequenced in this cohort, and the absence of alpha or paired-chain data limited detectable features. In both the original and validation cohorts, the classifier was reported to diagnose cytomegalovirus status with high specificity and sensitivity. Seventeen rarely observed V segments, including chromosome 9 orphons, were excluded from the earlier analysis of a few hundred of the donors because counts were too low. In an earlier analysis of approximately 590 of the donors, most TCR beta V segments were observed in productive rearrangements about 87% or about 30% of the time, broadly matching IMGT annotations. The authors suggested that the approach could potentially be extended to other disease states and immunological phenotypes. Compared with equally common non-associated chains, HLA-associated TCR beta chains in a later analysis were more clonally expanded and had lower generation probabilities. Presence/absence analyses assumed roughly uniform sequencing depth across donors, an assumption that may not hold. A later analysis reported that several top co-occurrence clusters appeared linked to parvovirus B19, influenza, CMV and Epstein-Barr virus. The study gave a list of 150 to 200 TCR beta chains associated with cytomegalovirus. A further reported finding was that TCR beta sequences accurately predicted the HLA-A and HLA-B alleles for most subjects in the first cohort. Three of the identified cytomegalovirus-associated TCR beta chains were confirmed in vitro to be specific for cytomegalovirus antigens. Immune exposure information for the cohort was limited to CMV serostatus.

The cohort was made up of 500 to 850 healthy bone marrow donors. Cohort members were all nominally healthy when sampled, although unrecorded immune exposures were likely present. The donor was CMV seropositive and was included in the group of 289 seropositive cohort members. Each donor provided a peripheral blood sample, and peripheral blood mononuclear cells were used for TCR beta sequencing. The Qiagen DNeasy Blood Extraction Kit was used to extract genomic DNA from the blood cell samples. Only a few counts were recorded for this clone. The antigen this receptor binds is unknown. No quality values exist for individual bases; no much larger clone is one base distant. Preparation of the library involved the immunoSEQ multiplex PCR assay. For the multiplex PCR, a mixture combining 60 forward primers for TCR Vbeta segments and 13 reverse primers for TCR Jbeta segments was used. Amplification of the CDR3 region of rearranged TCR beta genes was performed with a multiplex PCR assay on genomic DNA. Amplified TCR beta libraries were sequenced as 87-base-pair reads on the Illumina HiSeq System. The study's own analysis went as follows. A later analysis counted some 80 million unique TCR beta chains across the 640 or so repertoires, and roughly 9.9 million of these chains were shared by at least two donors. Raw reads were error-corrected and collapsed into unique sequences with a nearest-neighbor algorithm that merged closely related sequences to remove PCR and sequencing errors. To assign V, D and J gene segments, CDR3 sequences were aligned to IMGT reference sequences. Each retained sequence needed at least a six-nucleotide match to both a V gene segment and a J gene segment. A rearrangement was called productive if the CDR3 had no stop codons and remained in frame with V and J, and every other rearrangement was called non-productive. Following IMGT convention, CDR3 was defined as the stretch from the second conserved V-encoded cysteine to the conserved J-encoded phenylalanine. In an earlier analysis of 587 of the donors, sequences lacking an unambiguous match to a single V gene segment were excluded. An earlier analysis of 550 to 650 of the donors classified V segments as functional when productive rearrangements were above 56.7% and as segregating when the standard deviation between donors was above 5%. A statistical classification framework was developed to diagnose cytomegalovirus status using the catalog of TCR beta chain sequences. V and J gene assignment, in a later analysis, came from comparing TCR nucleotide sequences with IMGT/GENE-DB human TR gene sequences. In a later analysis, CDR3 sequences and most-parsimonious VDJ recombination scenarios were assigned using the TCRdist pipeline. In a later analysis, every TCR beta chain was defined by the combination of its CDR3 amino acid sequence and its V-gene family, and reads without a unique V-gene family were dropped. In a later analysis, around 650 highly shared, low-generation-probability nucleotide sequences were removed to address suspected cross-contamination and a sequencing artifact. For each public chain, a later analysis derived a clonal expansion index from normalized ranks of inferred template counts within each repertoire. Generation probabilities in a later analysis came from a VDJ recombination model fitted to out-of-frame rearrangements, and those results were checked against IGoR. In a later analysis, TCR-TCR, TCR-HLA and TCR-CMV co-occurrence was scored with hypergeometric tests, and a repertoire-size bias correction was applied to TCR pairs. A later analysis estimated false discovery rates by permuting HLA or CMV assignments 20 times. In a later analysis, co-occurring TCRs were grouped using DBSCAN, and TCRdist sequence similarity was added for clustering within HLA-allele-positive subsets. Co-occurrence clustering excluded repertoires with fewer than 30,000 or more than 120,000 public chains, plus five with anomalous nucleotide sharing. TCRdb holds this immuneACCESS table with in-frame rearrangements only. Some clones are missing; in checked studies, unresolved V genes explain under half, and the rest has no known cause. D and trimming were read from the DNA, whereas the V and J calls and clone size are those reported in that table. The sample has over 30,000 clones on record, roughly 67% of them singletons. The ten biggest clones cover about 9.4% of the sample.

Its CDR3 holds 13 amino acids, cysteine through phenylalanine. The kept DNA is CDR3 alone, 39 bases in frame from the first base. V loses 1 base of germline sequence and J loses 6 bases, and the interval between the two ends is 9 bases. CDR1 SGHDN and CDR2 FVKESK were looked up in the germline V gene. The sample consisted of PBMCs. The receptor was isolated from a middle-aged man in good health and CMV-seropositive. The receptor chain draws on TRBV14 and TRBJ1-2; a tentative D match to TRBD1 spans 6 bases. The DNA sequence is TGTGCCAGCAGCCAAGTGACAGGAGATGGCTACACCTTC. Protein translation: CASSQVTGDGYTF.